This T cell receptor beta chain was identified in a study of metastatic and nonmetastatic thyroid tumors. Whole-study context: Across peripheral blood and tumor or nodule tissue samples taken from malignant and benign thyroid patients, the repertoires were compared with one another.

Not a single patient had been given any form of treatment at any point before undergoing thyroid surgery. This clone occurred many times. Its antigen is currently unknown. The sample holds other DNA sequences that translate to the same CDR3. The CDR3 is 15 amino acids. Germline V gives CDR1 LGHNA, CDR2 YNFKEQ. V was clipped by 1 base and J by 4 bases, with 11 bases between them. Study-level points and caveats: Significantly greater TCR beta diversity was reportedly found in malignant thyroid tumors than in benign nodules (in blood and tumor).

Original data processing: In papillary thyroid cancer, a distant-metastasis classifier was built using CDR3 differences across clinicopathological groups. TCRdb reprocessed the PCR reads via MiXCR. TCRdb's processing, not the study's, gives the V and J calls here. The data show tens of thousands of clones, under 15% seen once. The chain has TRBV4-2 and TRBJ1-5; the D is unclear. What was sequenced was tumor tissue. This clonotype was obtained from a female donor with papillary thyroid cancer or a benign thyroid nodule (not recorded which). Some clones in this sample may be carry-over from other donors' samples. The CDR3 sequence: CASSQARPANQPQHF. The CDR3 DNA sequence: TGTGCCAGCAGCCAAGCGAGGCCGGCGAATCAGCCCCAGCATTTT.